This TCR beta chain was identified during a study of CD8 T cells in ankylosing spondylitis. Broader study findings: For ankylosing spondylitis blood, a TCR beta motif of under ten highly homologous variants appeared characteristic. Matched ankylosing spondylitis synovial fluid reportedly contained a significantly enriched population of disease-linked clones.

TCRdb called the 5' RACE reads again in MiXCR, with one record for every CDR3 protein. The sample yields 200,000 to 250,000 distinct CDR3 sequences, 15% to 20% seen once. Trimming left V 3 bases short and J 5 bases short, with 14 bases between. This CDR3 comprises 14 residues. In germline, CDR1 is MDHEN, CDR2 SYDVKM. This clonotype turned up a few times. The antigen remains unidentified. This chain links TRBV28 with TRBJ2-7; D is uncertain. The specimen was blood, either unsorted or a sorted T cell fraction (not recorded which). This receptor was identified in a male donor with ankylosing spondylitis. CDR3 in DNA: TGTGCCAGCAGTTTTTGGCCTTTTAAGGACGAGCAGTACTTC. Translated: CASSFWPFKDEQYF.